Sequencing of this T cell receptor beta chain was carried out in a study of post-analysis software for immune sequencing data. Study background: The disease courses spanned relapsing-remitting, secondary progressive and progressive-relapsing forms of multiple sclerosis. Study findings and constraints: About five TRBV segments were more frequent in patients than controls; TRBV5-6, TRBV5-1 and TRBV20-1 belonged to this group.

Prepared TCR beta cDNA libraries contained unique molecular identifiers. TCRdb called the PCR reads again in MiXCR, with one record for every CDR3 protein. The repertoire holds fewer than 700,000 distinct CDR3 sequences, with 44% as singletons. Germline CDR1 is SEHNR and CDR2 is FQNEAQ (reference sequence). V dropped 5 bases and J dropped 4; count of bases not matched to a gene: 7. The CDR3 contains 14 residues. Worth noting for this clonotype: What it recognizes is unknown.

This rearrangement joins TRBV7-9 to TRBJ1-1; 7 bases line up with TRBD1. Sequencing was carried out using blood. The sequence came from a girl under 18 with multiple sclerosis. The CDR3 DNA follows: TGTGCCAGCAGCCCCACCGGGACAGCCACTGAAGCTTTCTTT. It translates to CASSPTGTATEAFF.